Sequencing of this T cell receptor (beta chain) was carried out in a study of vaccination and CD4 T cells after COVID-19. Treatment in this sample: approximately 11-day PBMC culture with coronavirus spike peptide pools or control peptides (ViraFEST assay). Alongside approximately 11 IU/ml IL-2 and roughly 9.5 ug/ml peptide pools, PBMCs were cultured at a few million per well. This clonotype was counted between two and nine times. The antigen is not known. Overall study findings and caveats: Median 86.3% of reactive clones detected in convalescent patients emerged only post-vaccination.

Cultured CD4+ T-cell DNA underwent Oncomine TCR Beta short-read sequencing. TCRdb re-derived calls from the PCR reads in MiXCR, one entry per CDR3 protein. The sample carries roughly 15,000 distinct CDR3 sequences, 45% recorded once. The source of this sequence is a human donor who received a COVID-19 vaccine. This specimen was CD4+ T cells from blood, cultured in vitro, taken before SARS-CoV-2 vaccination.

DNA of the CDR3: TGCGCCAGCAGCATGTCTAGCGGCGGACTAAAGGATACGCAGTATTTT. It is translated as CASSMSSGGLKDTQYF. The genes are TRBV10-1 and TRBJ2-3; 7 positions agree with TRBD2. The junction had 15 bases not matched to a gene; V was cut back by 6 bases and J by 6 bases. CDR3 length equals 16 residues. Germline V gene lookup returns CDR1 WNHNN and CDR2 SYGVQD (reference sequence).